A selection of T cell receptor beta chains follows, all from one sample in a study of neurological immune-mediated disorders. One entry per CDR3 protein results from TCRdb running MiXCR on the 5' RACE reads. The sample records approximately 46,000 distinct CDR3 sequences, approximately 3% being singletons. Sequencing input: PBMCs. The receptors come from a woman between 45 and 60 years old with multiple sclerosis. The CDR3 runs from the conserved cysteine through the conserved F or W. The D gene is left open where the match is weak. Clone size is given for some rows only: seen once, a few or many times, or a class if the clone is expanded.

NA | TRBJ1-2 | many | TRBV7-2 | CASSPGRGGFGYTF | TGTGCCAGCAGCCCGGGTCGCGGGGGCTTCGGCTACACCTTC
TRBD1 | TRBJ1-5 | many | TRBV10-2 | CASSERTGGPSNQPQHF | TGCGCCAGCAGTGAAAGGACAGGGGGTCCGAGCAATCAGCCCCAGCATTTT
TRBD2 | TRBJ2-2 | NA | TRBV18 | CASSPSGGTGGELFF | TGTGCCAGCTCACCTAGCGGGGGGACCGGCGGGGAGCTGTTTTTT
NA | TRBJ2-2 | many | TRBV20-1 | CSARRQTTGELFF | TGCAGTGCTCGAAGACAGACCACCGGGGAGCTGTTTTTT
NA | TRBJ2-3 | many | TRBV20-1 | CSAREVLTDTQYF | TGCAGTGCTAGAGAGGTGCTAACAGATACGCAGTATTTT
TRBD1 | TRBJ2-3 | many | TRBV7-9 | CASSFGQGARDTQYF | TGTGCCAGCAGCTTTGGACAGGGGGCGCGAGATACGCAGTATTTT
NA | TRBJ1-1 | many | TRBV5-1 | CASSLVQGYKTEAFF | TGCGCCAGCAGCTTGGTGCAGGGATATAAGACTGAAGCTTTCTTT
NA | TRBJ2-5 | many | TRBV29-1 | CSVAVGQETQYF | TGCAGCGTTGCTGTGGGCCAAGAGACCCAGTACTTC
NA | TRBJ2-1 | many | TRBV10-3 | CATKVGGATYNEQFF | TGTGCCACCAAAGTGGGGGGCGCGACCTACAATGAGCAGTTCTTC
NA | TRBJ2-1 | many | TRBV20-1 | CSASNRDFTGEQFF | TGCAGTGCTAGTAACCGGGACTTCACTGGGGAGCAGTTCTTC
TRBD2 | TRBJ2-5 | many | TRBV5-1 | CASSPGLAGVQETQYF | TGCGCCAGCAGCCCTGGACTAGCGGGAGTACAAGAGACCCAGTACTTC
NA | TRBJ2-3 | many | TRBV7-9 | CASSLSTDTQYF | TGTGCCAGCAGCCTTAGCACAGATACGCAGTATTTT
TRBD1 | TRBJ1-6 | many | TRBV7-2 | CASSLGQGFSPLHF | TGTGCCAGCAGCCTGGGACAGGGCTTTTCACCCCTCCACTTT
NA | TRBJ1-5 | many | TRBV7-3 | CASSLTGGQPQHF | TGTGCCAGCAGCTTAACAGGAGGCCAGCCCCAGCATTTT
NA | TRBJ2-3 | many | TRBV20-1 | CSSLPYRTDTQYF | TGCAGTTCCCTCCCCTATCGCACAGATACGCAGTATTTT
TRBD2 | TRBJ2-7 | many | TRBV5-1 | CASSLAPGAGLIYEQYF | TGCGCCAGCAGCTTGGCACCGGGAGCGGGACTAATCTACGAGCAGTACTTC
TRBD2 | TRBJ2-5 | many | TRBV7-8 | CASSFSAGSYQETQYF | TGTGCCAGCAGCTTTTCAGCGGGAAGCTACCAAGAGACCCAGTACTTC
TRBD1 | TRBJ2-1 | many | TRBV20-1 | CSAKTGGSYNEQFF | TGCAGTGCTAAGACAGGGGGCTCCTACAATGAGCAGTTCTTC
TRBD1 | TRBJ1-6 | many | TRBV6-1 | CASSEHGQGFDSPLHF | TGTGCCAGCAGTGAACACGGACAGGGGTTTGATTCACCCCTCCACTTT
NA | TRBJ2-4 | many | TRBV5-6 | CASSPRVQTLAKNIQYF | TGTGCCAGCAGCCCTAGGGTACAGACTCTAGCCAAAAACATTCAGTACTTC
NA | TRBJ2-3 | many | TRBV7-2 | CASRPSWAGNTDTQYF | TGTGCCAGCAGGCCCTCGTGGGCGGGGAACACAGATACGCAGTATTTT
NA | TRBJ2-1 | many | TRBV20-1 | CSAEGPNEQFF | TGCAGTGCGGAGGGCCCCAATGAGCAGTTCTTC
TRBD1 | TRBJ2-7 | many | TRBV29-1 | CSVGGGQIYEQYF | TGCAGCGTTGGTGGGGGACAGATCTACGAGCAGTACTTC
TRBD2 | TRBJ2-5 | many | TRBV20-1 | CSARGLAMTQETQYF | TGCAGTGCTAGAGGACTAGCGATGACCCAAGAGACCCAGTACTTC
NA | TRBJ2-1 | many | TRBV5-1 | CASSWTPFGDSYNEQFF | TGCGCCAGCAGCTGGACGCCGTTCGGGGACTCCTACAATGAGCAGTTCTTC
NA | TRBJ2-1 | many | TRBV7-9 | CASSPPWRGSSYNEQFF | TGTGCCAGCAGCCCACCCTGGCGGGGTAGCTCCTACAATGAGCAGTTCTTC
NA | TRBJ2-6 | many | TRBV20-1 | CSARDLLSGANVLTF | TGCAGTGCTAGAGATCTACTCTCTGGGGCCAACGTCCTGACTTTC
NA | TRBJ1-4 | many | TRBV5-1 | CASSQDRPNEKLFF | TGCGCCAGCAGCCAGGACAGACCGAATGAAAAACTGTTTTTT
TRBD2 | TRBJ2-5 | many | TRBV28 | CASSFSLFSAGGETQYF | TGTGCCAGCAGTTTTAGCTTGTTCAGCGCGGGAGGGGAGACCCAGTACTTC
NA | TRBJ1-2 | many | TRBV5-1 | CASSSGLANYGYTF | TGCGCCAGCAGCTCGGGGCTGGCTAACTATGGCTACACCTTC
NA | TRBJ2-4 | many | TRBV5-1 | CASSLAGRQNIQYF | TGCGCCAGCAGCTTGGCAGGGAGACAAAACATTCAGTACTTC
TRBD1 | TRBJ2-7 | many | TRBV28 | CASPTPRQGQLYEQYF | TGTGCCAGCCCGACACCCCGACAGGGCCAGCTCTACGAGCAGTACTTC
NA | TRBJ1-3 | many | TRBV7-8 | CASSLNSGNTIYF | TGTGCCAGCAGCTTGAACTCTGGAAACACCATATATTTT
TRBD2 | TRBJ2-1 | many | TRBV7-6 | CASSTWTSGSSYNEQFF | TGTGCCAGCAGCACCTGGACTAGCGGGAGCTCCTACAATGAGCAGTTCTTC
NA | TRBJ2-7 | many | TRBV12-3/TRBV12-4 | CASSPRYYEQYF | TGTGCCAGCAGCCCTAGATACTACGAGCAGTACTTC
NA | TRBJ2-5 | many | TRBV20-1 | CSATTVGATQETQYF | TGCAGTGCCACTACAGTCGGGGCGACCCAAGAGACCCAGTACTTC
TRBD2 | TRBJ2-1 | many | TRBV12-3/TRBV12-4 | CASSRTSGTYNEQFF | TGTGCCAGCAGTCGGACTAGCGGAACCTACAATGAGCAGTTCTTC
TRBD1 | TRBJ1-1 | many | TRBV7-2 | CASSSDRVTEAFF | TGTGCCAGCAGTTCTGACAGGGTCACTGAAGCTTTCTTT
NA | TRBJ2-4 | NA | TRBV11-1 | CASSLLGTSRENIQYF | TGTGCCAGCAGCCTCCTAGGTACTAGCAGAGAAAACATTCAGTACTTC
TRBD1 | TRBJ2-7 | many | TRBV6-1 | CASGVVAGGYYEQYF | TGTGCCAGCGGGGTCGTGGCAGGGGGATACTACGAGCAGTACTTC
NA | TRBJ2-5 | many | TRBV4-1 | CASSQDLRDQETQYF | TGCGCCAGCAGCCAAGATCTAAGGGATCAAGAGACCCAGTACTTC
NA | TRBJ2-1 | NA | TRBV19 | CASTQTASSYNEQFF | TGTGCCAGTACCCAAACGGCGAGCTCCTACAATGAGCAGTTCTTC
NA | TRBJ2-3 | many | TRBV5-1 | CASSLGASTDTQYF | TGCGCCAGCAGCTTGGGAGCCAGCACAGATACGCAGTATTTT
NA | TRBJ2-5 | many | TRBV12-3/TRBV12-4 | CASSLRGFGETQYF | TGTGCCAGCAGTTTACGAGGGTTCGGAGAGACCCAGTACTTC
NA | TRBJ2-5 | many | TRBV20-1 | CSPRGGRQETQYF | TGCAGTCCCCGTGGGGGGCGCCAAGAGACCCAGTACTTC
NA | TRBJ2-7 | many | TRBV27 | CASSLRRDVSYEQYF | TGTGCCAGCAGTTTGAGGCGTGACGTATCCTACGAGCAGTACTTC